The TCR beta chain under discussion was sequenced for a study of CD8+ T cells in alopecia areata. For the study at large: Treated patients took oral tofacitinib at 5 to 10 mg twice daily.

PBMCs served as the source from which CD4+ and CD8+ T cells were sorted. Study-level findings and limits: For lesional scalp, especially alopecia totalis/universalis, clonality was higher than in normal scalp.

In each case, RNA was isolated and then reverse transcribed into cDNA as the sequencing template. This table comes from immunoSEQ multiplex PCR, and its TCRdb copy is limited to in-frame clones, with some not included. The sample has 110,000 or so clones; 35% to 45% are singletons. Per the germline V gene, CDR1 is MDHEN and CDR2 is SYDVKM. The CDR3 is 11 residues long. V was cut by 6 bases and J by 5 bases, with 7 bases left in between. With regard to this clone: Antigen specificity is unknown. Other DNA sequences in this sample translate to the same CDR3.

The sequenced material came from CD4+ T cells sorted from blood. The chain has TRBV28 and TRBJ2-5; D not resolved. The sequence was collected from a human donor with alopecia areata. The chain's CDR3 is CASSLRETQYF. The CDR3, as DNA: TGTGCCAGCAGCCTACGTGAGACCCAGTACTTC.